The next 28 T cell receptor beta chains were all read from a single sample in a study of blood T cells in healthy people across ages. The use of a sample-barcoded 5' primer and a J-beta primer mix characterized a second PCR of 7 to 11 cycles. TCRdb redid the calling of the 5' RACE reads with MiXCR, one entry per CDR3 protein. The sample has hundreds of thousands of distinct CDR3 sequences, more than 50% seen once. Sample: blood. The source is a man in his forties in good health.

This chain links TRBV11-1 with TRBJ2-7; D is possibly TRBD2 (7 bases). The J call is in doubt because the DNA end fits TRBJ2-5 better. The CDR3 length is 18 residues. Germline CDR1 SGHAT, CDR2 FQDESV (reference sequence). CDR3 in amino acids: CASSSSRGGASFRETQYF. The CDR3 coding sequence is TGTGCCAGCAGCTCCTCGAGAGGGGGGGCCTCTTTTCGAGAGACCCAGTACTTC.

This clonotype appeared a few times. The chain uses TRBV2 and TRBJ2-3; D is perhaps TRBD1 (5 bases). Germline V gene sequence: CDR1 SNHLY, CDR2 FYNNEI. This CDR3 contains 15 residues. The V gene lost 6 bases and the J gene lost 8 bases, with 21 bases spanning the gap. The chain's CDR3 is CASRRQGSAASTQYF. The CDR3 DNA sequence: TGTGCCAGCAGGCGGCAGGGAAGCGCCGCAAGTACGCAGTATTTT.

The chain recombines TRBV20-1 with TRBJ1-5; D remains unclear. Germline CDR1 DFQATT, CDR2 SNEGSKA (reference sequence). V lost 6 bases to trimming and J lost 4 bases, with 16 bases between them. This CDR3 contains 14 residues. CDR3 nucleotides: TGCAGTGCCCTCTTGCCAGTCGCAAATCAGCCCCAGCATTTT. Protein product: CSALLPVANQPQHF.

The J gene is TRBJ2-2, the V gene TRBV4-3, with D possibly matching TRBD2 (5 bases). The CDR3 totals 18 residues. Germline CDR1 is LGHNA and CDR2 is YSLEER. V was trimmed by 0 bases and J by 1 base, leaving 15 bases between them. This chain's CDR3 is CASSQDGETDLNTGELFF. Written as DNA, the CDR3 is TGCGCCAGCAGCCAAGACGGAGAGACGGACTTGAACACCGGGGAGCTGTTTTTT.

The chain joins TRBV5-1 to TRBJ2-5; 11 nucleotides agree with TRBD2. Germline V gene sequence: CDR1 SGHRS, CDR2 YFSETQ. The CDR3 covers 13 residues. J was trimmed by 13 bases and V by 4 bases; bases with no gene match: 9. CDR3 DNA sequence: TGCGCCAGCAGCCTCACTAGCGGGAGCCTCCGGTACTTC. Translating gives CASSLTSGSLRYF.

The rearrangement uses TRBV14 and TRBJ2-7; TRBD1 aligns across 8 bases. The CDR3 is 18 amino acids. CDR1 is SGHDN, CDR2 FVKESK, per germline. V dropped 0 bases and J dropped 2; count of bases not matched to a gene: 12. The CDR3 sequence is CASSQDWRSGQGTYEQYF. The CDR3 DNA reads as TGTGCCAGCAGCCAAGACTGGCGCTCCGGACAGGGCACCTACGAGCAGTACTTC.

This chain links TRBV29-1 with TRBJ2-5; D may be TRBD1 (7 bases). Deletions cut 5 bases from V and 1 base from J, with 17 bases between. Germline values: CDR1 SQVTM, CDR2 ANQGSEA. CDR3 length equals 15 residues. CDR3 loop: CSVCVRGAPQETQYF. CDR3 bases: TGCAGCGTTTGCGTCAGGGGGGCGCCCCAAGAGACCCAGTACTTC. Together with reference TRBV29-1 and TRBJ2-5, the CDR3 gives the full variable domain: SAVISQKPSRDICQRGTSLTIQCQVDSQVTMMFWYRQQPGQSLTLIATANQGSEATYESGFVIDKFPISRPNLTFSTLTVSNMSPEDSSIYLCSVCVRGAPQETQYFGPGTRLLVL.

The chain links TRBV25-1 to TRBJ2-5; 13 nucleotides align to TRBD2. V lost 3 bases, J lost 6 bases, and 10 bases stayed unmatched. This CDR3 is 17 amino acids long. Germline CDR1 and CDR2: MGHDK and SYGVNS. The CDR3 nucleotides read TGTGCCAGCAGTGATCCCACTAGCGGGGGGGCTGGGAAGACCCAGTACTTC. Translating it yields CASSDPTSGGAGKTQYF.

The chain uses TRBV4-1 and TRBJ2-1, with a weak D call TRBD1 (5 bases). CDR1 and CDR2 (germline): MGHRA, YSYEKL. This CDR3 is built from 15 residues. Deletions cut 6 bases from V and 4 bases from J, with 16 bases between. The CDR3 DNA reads TGCGCCAGCAGTTATCGACAGTCCGGGTACAATGAGCAGTTCTTC. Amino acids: CASSYRQSGYNEQFF.

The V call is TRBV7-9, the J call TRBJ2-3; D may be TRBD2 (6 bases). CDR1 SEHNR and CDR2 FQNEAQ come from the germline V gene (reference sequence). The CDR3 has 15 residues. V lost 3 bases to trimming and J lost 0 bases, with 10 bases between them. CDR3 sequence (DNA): TGTGCCAGCAGCTTCCCCGGGAGCAGCACAGATACGCAGTATTTT. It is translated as CASSFPGSSTDTQYF.

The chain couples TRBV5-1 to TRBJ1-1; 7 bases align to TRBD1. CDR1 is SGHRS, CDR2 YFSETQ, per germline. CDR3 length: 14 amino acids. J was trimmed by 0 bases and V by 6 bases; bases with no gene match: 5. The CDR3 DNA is TGCGCCAGCACCCCAGACAGGGTGAACACTGAAGCTTTCTTT. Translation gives CASTPDRVNTEAFF.

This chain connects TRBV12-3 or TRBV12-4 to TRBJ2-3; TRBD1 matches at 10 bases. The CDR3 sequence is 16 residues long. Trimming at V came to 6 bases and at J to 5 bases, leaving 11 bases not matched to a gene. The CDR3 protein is CASRQNSGQGIDTQYF. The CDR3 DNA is TGTGCCAGCAGACAGAATTCGGGACAGGGGATAGATACGCAGTATTTT.

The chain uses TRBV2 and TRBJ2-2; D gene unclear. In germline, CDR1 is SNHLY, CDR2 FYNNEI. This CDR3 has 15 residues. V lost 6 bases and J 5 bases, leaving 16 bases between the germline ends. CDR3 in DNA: TGTGCCAGCAGGACAACCTGGACGGATACCGGGGAGCTGTTTTTT. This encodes CASRTTWTDTGELFF.

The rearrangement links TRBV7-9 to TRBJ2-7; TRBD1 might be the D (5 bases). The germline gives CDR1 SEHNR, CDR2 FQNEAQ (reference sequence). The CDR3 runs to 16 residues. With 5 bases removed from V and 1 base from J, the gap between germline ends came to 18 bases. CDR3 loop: CASSPKTLSGSYEQYF. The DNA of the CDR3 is TGTGCCAGCAGCCCAAAAACCCTTTCAGGGTCCTACGAGCAGTACTTC.

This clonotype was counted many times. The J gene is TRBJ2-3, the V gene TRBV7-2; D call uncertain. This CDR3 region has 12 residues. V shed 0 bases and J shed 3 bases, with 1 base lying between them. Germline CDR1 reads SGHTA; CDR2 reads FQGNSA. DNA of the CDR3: TGTGCCAGCAGCTTAGCGACAGATACGCAGTATTTT. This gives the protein CASSLATDTQYF.

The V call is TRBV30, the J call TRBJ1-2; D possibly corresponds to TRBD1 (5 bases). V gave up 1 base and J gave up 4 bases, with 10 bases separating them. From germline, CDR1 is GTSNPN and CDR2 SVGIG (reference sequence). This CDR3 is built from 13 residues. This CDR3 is CAWSATGPYGYTF. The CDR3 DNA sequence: TGTGCCTGGAGTGCCACGGGACCCTATGGCTACACCTTC. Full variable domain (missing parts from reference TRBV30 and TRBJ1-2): SQTIHQWPATLVQPVGSPLSLECTVEGTSNPNLYWYRQAAGRGLQLLFYSVGIGQISSEVPQNLSASRPQDRQFILSSKKLLLSDSGFYLCAWSATGPYGYTFGSGTRLTVV.

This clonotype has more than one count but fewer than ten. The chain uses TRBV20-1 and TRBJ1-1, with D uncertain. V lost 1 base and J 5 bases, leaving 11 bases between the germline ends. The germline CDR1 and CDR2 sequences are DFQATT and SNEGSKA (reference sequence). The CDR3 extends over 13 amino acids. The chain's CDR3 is CSARVPGETEAFF. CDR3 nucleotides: TGCAGTGCTAGAGTCCCTGGGGAGACTGAAGCTTTCTTT.

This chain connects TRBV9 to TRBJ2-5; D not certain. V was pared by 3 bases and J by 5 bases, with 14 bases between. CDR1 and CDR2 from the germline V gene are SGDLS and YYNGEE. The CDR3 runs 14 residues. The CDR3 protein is CASSAATTGETQYF. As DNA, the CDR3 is TGTGCCAGCAGCGCAGCTACAACGGGTGAGACCCAGTACTTC.

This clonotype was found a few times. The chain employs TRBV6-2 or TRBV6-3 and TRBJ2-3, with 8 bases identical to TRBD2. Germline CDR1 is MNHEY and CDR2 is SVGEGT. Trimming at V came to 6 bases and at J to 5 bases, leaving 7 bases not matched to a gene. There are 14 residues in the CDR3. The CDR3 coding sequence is TGTGCCAGCAGCTCGAGCGGGAGATTAGATACGCAGTATTTT. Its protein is CASSSSGRLDTQYF.

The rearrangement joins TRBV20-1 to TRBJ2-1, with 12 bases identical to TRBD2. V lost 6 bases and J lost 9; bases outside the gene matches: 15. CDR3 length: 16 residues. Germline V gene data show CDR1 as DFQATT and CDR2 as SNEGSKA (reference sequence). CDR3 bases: TGCAGTGCCTCCTCTGGTGCGACTAGCGGGAGAAGTGAGCAGTTCTTC. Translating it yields CSASSGATSGRSEQFF.

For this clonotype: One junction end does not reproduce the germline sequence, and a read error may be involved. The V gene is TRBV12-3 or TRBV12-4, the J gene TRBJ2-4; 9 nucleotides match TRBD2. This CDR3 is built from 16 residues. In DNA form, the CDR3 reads TGTACCAGCAGTTTGTCTAGCGGGATGTCCTTCGGCATTCAGTACTTC. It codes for CTSSLSSGMSFGIQYF.

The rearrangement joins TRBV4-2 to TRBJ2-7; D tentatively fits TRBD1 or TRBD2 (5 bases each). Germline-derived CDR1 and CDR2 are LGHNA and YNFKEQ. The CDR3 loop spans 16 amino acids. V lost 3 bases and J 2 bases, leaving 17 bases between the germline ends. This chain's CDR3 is CASSHPVVEGPYEQYF. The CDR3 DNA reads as TGTGCCAGCAGCCATCCAGTTGTAGAGGGACCCTACGAGCAGTACTTC.

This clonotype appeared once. CDR3 DNA: TGTGCCAGCAGCTTAGATGGGCGGGGGGCGTTCTTGTACAATGAGCAGTTCTTC. Protein: CASSLDGRGAFLYNEQFF. The rearrangement uses TRBV7-2 and TRBJ2-1; 8 positions agree with TRBD2. Trimming at V came to 1 base and at J to 4 bases, leaving 12 bases not matched to a gene. Germline V CDR1 and CDR2: SGHTA, FQGNSA. The CDR3 has 18 residues.

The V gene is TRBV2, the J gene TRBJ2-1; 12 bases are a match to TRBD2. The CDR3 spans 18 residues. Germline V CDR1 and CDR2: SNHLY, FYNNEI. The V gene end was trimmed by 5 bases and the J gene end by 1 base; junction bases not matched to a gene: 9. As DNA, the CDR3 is TGTGCCAGCAGTAAACAACGACTAGCGGGGGAGTCCTACAATGAGCAGTTCTTC. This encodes CASSKQRLAGESYNEQFF.

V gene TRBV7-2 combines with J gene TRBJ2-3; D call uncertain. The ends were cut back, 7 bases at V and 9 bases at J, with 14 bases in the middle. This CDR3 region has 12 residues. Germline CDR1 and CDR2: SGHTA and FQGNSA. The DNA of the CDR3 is TGTGCCAGCAACCCGATGGGGATAACGCAGTATTTT. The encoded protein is CASNPMGITQYF.

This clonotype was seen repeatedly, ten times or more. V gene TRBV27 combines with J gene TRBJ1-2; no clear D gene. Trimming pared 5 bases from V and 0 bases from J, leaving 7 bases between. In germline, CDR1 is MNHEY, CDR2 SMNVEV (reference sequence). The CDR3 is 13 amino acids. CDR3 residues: CASSDPPNYGYTF. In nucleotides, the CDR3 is TGTGCCAGCAGTGATCCTCCTAACTATGGCTACACCTTC.

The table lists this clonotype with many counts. The CDR3 DNA is TGTGCCAGCAGTGAAAGAGGCTATAATTCACCCCTCCACTTT. Residues: CASSERGYNSPLHF. The rearrangement joins TRBV6-1 to TRBJ1-6; no reliable D call. Germline V CDR1 and CDR2: MNHNS, SASEGT. The CDR3 covers 14 residues. Deletions cut 2 bases from V and 3 bases from J, with 5 bases between.

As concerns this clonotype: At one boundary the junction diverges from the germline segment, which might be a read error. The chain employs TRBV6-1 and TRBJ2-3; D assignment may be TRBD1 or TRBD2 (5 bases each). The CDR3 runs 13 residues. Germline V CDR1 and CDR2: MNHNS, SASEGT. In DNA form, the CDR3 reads TGTGCCGGCAGTGGGGGACGCACAGATACGCAGTATTTT. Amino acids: CAGSGGRTDTQYF.